The present T cell receptor beta chain was sequenced within a study of T cells in Graves' hyperthyroidism and ophthalmopathy (dated by TCRdb to between 2018 and 2021). A note on the overall study: Peripheral blood samples were taken at initial diagnosis, before any treatment was given. The 95 to 100 discovery patients were randomly split 7:3 into training and test sets. In more than 5 Graves' hyperthyroidism patients, the study also compared T-cell repertoires from thyroid tissue with T-cell repertoires from blood. Following sampling, methimazole starting at 30 mg daily was given to hyperthyroidism patients, and high-dose intravenous methylprednisolone was given to ophthalmopathy patients. To identify TCR V-J signatures that set the groups apart, the researchers used a discovery cohort of approximately 98 patients, made up of some 41 with Graves' ophthalmopathy and about 60 with stable Graves' hyperthyroidism. The paper reports TCR Vbeta CDR3 sequencing of some 140 peripheral blood samples: under 45 ophthalmopathy, fewer than 80 hyperthyroidism and around 17 progressor patients. An independent validation cohort of fewer than 20 hyperthyroidism patients and about 16 patients who later progressed to ophthalmopathy tested prospective prediction of ophthalmopathy. General conclusions and limits of the study: Ophthalmopathy was separated from stable hyperthyroidism by a 13 V-J signature model, with just over 85% sensitivity and roughly 81% specificity obtained in cross-validation and 80%/75% obtained in testing. Most expanded thyroid clonotypes (frequency above 0.001) were also detected in blood, a finding suggesting that blood repertoires may reflect thyroid immune responses. No statistical method was used to set the sample size in advance, and investigators knew the group allocation. During validation, the model predicted progression to ophthalmopathy a median of roughly 7.1 months ahead of onset, with around 71% sensitivity and about 75% specificity.

Stable Graves' hyperthyroidism was defined as the absence of progression to ophthalmopathy over 18 months of follow-up. Hyperthyroidism patients were newly diagnosed, had a disease duration of under 2 months, and were aged 18 to 65 years. The study excluded patients with uncontrolled infections, other autoimmune diseases, pregnancy or lactation. Diagnoses were based on clinical symptoms, serum thyroxine and TRAb, thyroid ultrasound and orbital computed tomography. Ficoll-Paque density gradient centrifugation was used to isolate PBMCs from 10 ml of fresh peripheral blood. Trizol reagent was used to extract total RNA, and RNA quality was then checked on an Agilent 2100 Bioanalyzer. This clonotype was observed many times. Its antigen remains unidentified. No much larger clone is present one base from it, and per-base qualities are unavailable. Amplification of TCR beta CDR3 regions was carried out from RNA transcripts. For the first round of RT-PCR on the TCR CDR3, the HTBI primer set was used together with the Qiagen OneStep RT-PCR kit. A second multiplex PCR round built the libraries, followed by size selection and purification. Sequencing of the libraries was done on an Illumina HiSeq2000 using paired-end 100 bp reads. Regarding the original processing steps: SOAPnuke was used to process the raw data, with reads discarded if the reads contained adapters or uncalled bases, had a mean Phred below 15, or lacked an exact constant-primer or identifier match. High-quality paired reads were merged using COPE v1.2.5, and each unique nucleotide sequence was defined as a clonotype. Clonotypes were aligned to IMGT TRBV, TRBD and TRBJ reference segments using MiTCR v1.1. The analysis was restricted to V-J combinations with a frequency above 0.0001, which together covered roughly 99% of the repertoires. A TCS score was defined as the ratio between F50 (clonal expansion) and ExV (chaos), using BLOSUM62-based TCRdist between CDR3 peptides within each V-J. Welch's t-statistics and random forest reduced around 510 V-J features to 13, which were used in a naive Bayes classifier (R e1071). Using fastp at Q25 and MiXCR, TCRdb reprocessed the public reads and kept productive beta chains. Each record represents a unique CDR3 protein, reported with the most common genes and DNA among its rows. The V and J calls and clone size are TCRdb's, not the authors'. Across this sample there are about 360,000 distinct CDR3 sequences, with 25% seen only once. The top ten clonotypes cover more than 60% of the sample.

The germline V gene (reference sequence) provides CDR1 MNHEY and CDR2 SMNVEV. The CDR3 runs 15 residues from the cysteine to the phenylalanine. Here the CDR3 DNA is all that survives: 45 bases in frame from base 1. Trimming removed 5 bases from V and 7 bases from J, leaving 21 bases between the germline ends. The receptor chain draws on TRBV27 and TRBJ2-7; the D gene is perhaps TRBD1 or TRBD2, as each covers 7 bases. This TCR was sampled from a man between 45 and 60 years old with Graves' hyperthyroidism. Source material: blood. The DNA sequence is TGTGCCAGCAGTACCACCCGACAGGGACTACGGGAGCAGTACTTC. The encoded protein is CASSTTRQGLREQYF.